This T cell receptor beta chain appears in the sequencing data of a study of blood T cell repertoires in COVID-19. There are 14 residues in the CDR3. V lost 0 bases and J lost 1, with 7 bases in between. Germline assignment: CDR1 SGHRS and CDR2 YFSETQ. As for this clone: Other DNA sequences in this specimen translate into the identical CDR3.

Generated by immunoSEQ multiplex PCR, the TCRdb table keeps only in-frame clones and is missing some. The data show about 280,000 clones, approximately 90% seen once. This clonotype originated in a woman in her fifties or sixties in a cohort exposed to, infected with or recovered from COVID-19 (not recorded which). The chain joins TRBV5-1 to TRBJ1-1; D may be TRBD1 (5 bases). What was sequenced was PBMCs or T cells enriched from blood (not recorded which). CDR3 region: CASSLAGQNTEAFF. CDR3 nucleotide sequence: TGCGCCAGCAGCTTGGCAGGGCAGAACACTGAAGCTTTCTTT.